Presented here are 32 T cell receptor beta chains from one specimen sequenced in a study of control samples from healthy donors and cancer patients. The repertoire was sequenced with immunoSEQ multiplex PCR; TCRdb's copy has only in-frame clones and lacks some. This sample has some 160,000 clones; roughly 94% occur once, and the top ten carry approximately 8%. Sequencing was done on a sample of blood. Receptors originate from a woman aged 35 to 49 in good health.

This chain links TRBV19 with TRBJ1-1; D is undetermined. V was clipped by 6 bases and J by 7 bases, with 21 bases between them. The germline gives CDR1 LNHDA, CDR2 SQIVND (reference sequence). This CDR3 comprises 15 residues. CDR3 in amino acids: CASRITPEHAVEAFF. In DNA form, the CDR3 reads TGTGCCAGTAGAATAACCCCAGAGCACGCCGTTGAAGCTTTCTTT.

The genes are TRBV28 and TRBJ1-1, with TRBD1 as a possible D gene (5 bases). The CDR3 runs 14 residues. Germline loops: CDR1 MDHEN, CDR2 SYDVKM. The V gene lost 1 base and the J gene lost 1 base, with 7 bases spanning the gap. In nucleotides, the CDR3 is TGTGCCAGCAGTTTATATGGGGGGAACACTGAAGCTTTCTTT. This codes for CASSLYGGNTEAFF.

This sequence joins TRBV29-1 and TRBJ2-7; 8 bases align to TRBD1. CDR1 is SQVTM and CDR2 is ANQGSEA in the germline V gene. The CDR3 has 13 amino acids. Trimming took 4 bases from V and 4 from J; bases not matched to a gene: 6. CDR3: CSVVGTGRYEQYF. The CDR3 nucleotides read TGCAGCGTTGTTGGGACAGGACGATACGAGCAGTACTTC.

This clone appeared a single time. The chain links TRBV3-1 (or the pseudogene TRBV3-2) to TRBJ1-1; TRBD1 might be the D (5 bases). The germline V gene encodes CDR1 LGHDT and CDR2 YNNKEL (reference sequence). Between the trimmed V and J ends, which lost 2 bases and 2 bases, there was a span of 15 bases. There are 16 residues in the CDR3. The CDR3 here is CASSQPRAQGNTEAFF. The CDR3 coding sequence is TGTGCCAGCAGCCAACCGCGGGCCCAGGGAAACACTGAAGCTTTCTTT.

This clone has just one count. CDR3 in amino acids: CASSSTGLGNTIYF. The CDR3 nucleotides read TGTGCCAGCAGCTCAACAGGGCTAGGAAACACCATATATTTT. The chain joins TRBV11-2 to TRBJ1-3, with D maybe TRBD1 (6 bases). The CDR3 has 14 residues. From germline, CDR1 is SGHAT and CDR2 FQNNGV. V was shortened by 4 bases and J by 4 bases, with 11 bases between the two germline ends.

The gene calls are TRBV7-2 and TRBJ2-6; D not resolved. Germline lookup yields CDR1 SGHTA and CDR2 FQGNSA. V dropped 5 bases and J dropped 13 bases, with 12 bases sitting between them. This CDR3 is 12 amino acids long. The CDR3 region has the DNA TGTGCCAGCAGCCCCGGGCCACGAGTCCTGACTTTC. It yields the protein CASSPGPRVLTF.

In its sample, this clone was seen a few times. In DNA form, the CDR3 reads TGTGCCAGCAGCCCAACGACAGGGGTTCGCTACGAGCAGTACTTC. Its protein is CASSPTTGVRYEQYF. The genes are TRBV7-2 and TRBJ2-7; 8 bases agree with TRBD1. This CDR3 is 15 amino acids long. Germline-derived CDR1 and CDR2 are SGHTA and FQGNSA. J lost 3 bases, V lost 5 bases, and 9 bases had no gene match.

This clone was observed a handful of times. V gene TRBV19 combines with J gene TRBJ1-5; D gene ambiguous. The germline V gene encodes CDR1 LNHDA and CDR2 SQIVND (reference sequence). The length of the CDR3 is 14 residues. Trimming cost V 5 bases and J 3 bases, with 11 bases left between them. This CDR3 reads CASSSPGINQPQHF. In DNA form, the CDR3 reads TGTGCCAGTAGTTCCCCAGGAATCAATCAGCCCCAGCATTTT. The full variable domain, in which reference TRBV19 and TRBJ1-5 provide the parts outside the CDR3, is DGGITQSPKYLFRKEGQNVTLSCEQNLNHDAMYWYRQDPGQGLRLIYYSQIVNDFQKGDIAEGYSVSREKKESFPLTVTSAQKNPTAFYLCASSSPGINQPQHFGDGTRLSIL.

The chain carries TRBV12-3 or TRBV12-4 and TRBJ2-5; D is unclear. CDR3 length equals 12 residues. V was clipped by 6 bases and J by 4 bases, with 9 bases between them. DNA for the CDR3: TGTGCCAGCAGGTTGCTAGGAGAGACCCAGTACTTC. This gives the protein CASRLLGETQYF.

The chain is built from TRBV5-1 and TRBJ2-5; a possible D gene is TRBD1 (7 bases). Germline CDR1 SGHRS, CDR2 YFSETQ. Trimming stripped 4 bases from V and 2 bases from J, with 12 bases between. This CDR3 contains 14 residues. The CDR3 bases are TGCGCCAGCAGCAAGACAGGGACTCAAGAGACCCAGTACTTC. It yields the protein CASSKTGTQETQYF.

The chain has TRBV5-1 and TRBJ2-1, with TRBD2 matching 7 bases. The germline CDR1 and CDR2 sequences are SGHRS and YFSETQ. Trimming cost V 3 bases and J 5 bases; bases outside gene matches: 5. The CDR3 runs 14 residues. CDR3 region: CASSSTSRHNEQFF. The CDR3 DNA is TGCGCCAGCAGCTCGACTAGCCGTCACAATGAGCAGTTCTTC.

On this clone: The junction does not match germline at one end; this may be a read error. The chain uses TRBV4-1 and TRBJ2-5, with no clear D. Germline V CDR1 and CDR2: MGHRA, YSYEKL. This CDR3 spans 14 amino acids. The CDR3: CASSQVSSRESQYF. CDR3 nucleotides: TGCGCCAGCAGCCAAGTGTCGTCAAGAGAGTCCCAGTACTTC.

The rearrangement joins TRBV11-3 to TRBJ2-2, with TRBD1 identical over 9 bases. CDR1 and CDR2 (germline): SGHNT, YENEEA. The CDR3 covers 14 residues. V trimming: 6 bases; J trimming: 5 bases; junction bases outside the gene matches: 4. The CDR3 region is CASSTGGRTGELFF. DNA for the CDR3: TGTGCCAGCAGTACAGGGGGCCGGACCGGGGAGCTGTTTTTT.

The V call is TRBV9, the J call TRBJ1-1; D unclear. This CDR3 is 15 amino acids long. Germline assignment: CDR1 SGDLS and CDR2 YYNGEE. Between the trimmed V and J ends, which lost 4 bases and 1 base, there was a span of 14 bases. CDR3 in amino acids: CASSSPRHGNTEAFF. The CDR3 bases are TGTGCCAGCAGCTCCCCACGGCACGGGAACACTGAAGCTTTCTTT.

As to this clone: Relative to the germline gene, one junction end is altered; a read error may explain this. Other DNA sequences of this sample code for an identical CDR3. The rearrangement uses TRBV7-6 and TRBJ1-5; the D is unclear. Germline V CDR1 and CDR2: SGHVS, FNYEAQ. The CDR3 contains 15 residues. The CDR3 bases are TGTGCTAGCAGCCGTACTTCCGGTAGCAATCAGCCCCAGCATTTT. Translated, it gives CASSRTSGSNQPQHF.

This chain joins TRBV4-3 and TRBJ2-3; 8 bases line up with TRBD2. CDR1 and CDR2 (germline): LGHNA, YSLEER. CDR3 length equals 16 residues. The ends lost 0 bases at V and 1 base at J; junction bases unmatched: 3. The CDR3 bases are TGCGCCAGCAGCCAAGAGGGAGCGGGAGGCACAGATACGCAGTATTTT. It translates to CASSQEGAGGTDTQYF.

The rearrangement joins TRBV19 to TRBJ2-2; 8 bases align to TRBD1. This CDR3 has 13 amino acids. From germline, CDR1 is LNHDA and CDR2 SQIVND (reference sequence). The V and J ends lost 5 bases and 7 bases, in that order; junction bases with no gene match: 3. The CDR3: CASSATGVGELFF. Written as DNA, the CDR3 is TGTGCCAGTAGTGCGACAGGGGTCGGGGAGCTGTTTTTT. The complete variable domain, with remaining parts taken from reference TRBV19 and TRBJ2-2, reads DGGITQSPKYLFRKEGQNVTLSCEQNLNHDAMYWYRQDPGQGLRLIYYSQIVNDFQKGDIAEGYSVSREKKESFPLTVTSAQKNPTAFYLCASSATGVGELFFGEGSRLTVL.

The V gene is TRBV7-2, the J gene TRBJ2-7, with TRBD2 matching 9 bases. Germline V CDR1 and CDR2: SGHTA, FQGNSA. V shed 5 bases and J 1 base; nucleotides not matched to a gene: 9. The CDR3 is made up of 16 amino acids. The CDR3 region has the DNA TGTGCCAGCAGCCCTAATAGCGGGGGATTTTCCTACGAGCAGTACTTC. Protein: CASSPNSGGFSYEQYF.

This chain connects TRBV5-4 to TRBJ2-1; 9 bases fit TRBD2. Germline lookup yields CDR1 SGHNT and CDR2 YYREEE (reference sequence). The CDR3 runs 17 residues. J lost 0 bases, V lost 0 bases, and 4 bases had no gene match. Here the CDR3 DNA reads TGTGCCAGCAGCTTGGGGGCTAGCGGGAACTCCTACAATGAGCAGTTCTTC. This translates into CASSLGASGNSYNEQFF.

The V gene is TRBV10-3, the J gene TRBJ1-3; no clear D. This CDR3 contains 14 residues. The germline V gene encodes CDR1 ENHRY and CDR2 SYGVKD. Trimming stripped 0 bases from V and 4 bases from J, with 7 bases between. This chain's CDR3 is CAISESTPGNTIYF. CDR3 nucleotide sequence: TGTGCCATCAGTGAGTCGACTCCGGGAAACACCATATATTTT.

The genes are TRBV3-1 (or the pseudogene TRBV3-2) and TRBJ2-1; D may be TRBD1 (5 bases). V gave up 1 base and J gave up 12 bases, with 7 bases separating them. Germline V lookup: CDR1 LGHDT, CDR2 YNNKEL (reference sequence). CDR3 length equals 11 residues. CDR3 sequence: CASSQGRVQFF. CDR3 nucleotides: TGTGCCAGCAGCCAAGGCAGGGTGCAGTTCTTC.

For the CDR3, the DNA is TGTGCCAGCAGTGAATCGATAGATCCCTCCTACGAGCAGTACTTC. Translated, it gives CASSESIDPSYEQYF. The chain combines TRBV6-1 with TRBJ2-7; D uncertain. Trimming left V 2 bases short and J 0 bases short, with 11 bases between. Germline CDR1 is MNHNS and CDR2 is SASEGT. The CDR3 is 15 amino acids.

The genes are TRBV7-2 and TRBJ1-2; D is perhaps TRBD1 (6 bases). The CDR3 has 16 amino acids. Trimming pared 1 base from V and 7 bases from J, leaving 19 bases between. Germline-derived CDR1 and CDR2 are SGHTA and FQGNSA. The CDR3 DNA follows: TGTGCCAGCAGCTTAGAGAGTGGTCAGGGGTGGCGTGGCTACACCTTC. Protein: CASSLESGQGWRGYTF.

The chain joins TRBV5-6 to TRBJ1-1; D is uncertain. The germline V gene has CDR1 SGHDT and CDR2 YYEEEE. Trimming left V 2 bases short and J 0 bases short, with 5 bases between. CDR3 size: 13 residues. The CDR3, as DNA: TGTGCCAGCAGCTTTACGGTGAACACTGAAGCTTTCTTT. Translating it yields CASSFTVNTEAFF.

The chain uses TRBV6-2 or TRBV6-3 and TRBJ2-7, with 12 nucleotides matching TRBD2. V lost 3 bases, J lost 6 bases, and 6 bases stayed unmatched. The CDR3 covers 15 residues. Germline V CDR1 and CDR2: MNHEY, SVGEGT. CDR3 sequence reads: CASSYSGLAGPEQYF. The CDR3 region has the DNA TGTGCCAGCAGTTATTCCGGACTAGCGGGGCCCGAGCAGTACTTC.

This chain joins TRBV3-1 (or the pseudogene TRBV3-2) and TRBJ2-1; tentatively, D is TRBD2 (6 bases). Germline CDR1 is LGHDT and CDR2 is YNNKEL (reference sequence). The V and J ends lost 1 base and 6 bases respectively, with 19 bases between them. The CDR3 length is 17 residues. The chain's CDR3 is CASSQVLSGGVGNEQFF. The CDR3 DNA follows: TGTGCCAGCAGCCAAGTCCTTTCCGGGGGAGTGGGCAATGAGCAGTTCTTC.

This chain links TRBV19 with TRBJ2-7; 8 bases fit TRBD1. Germline CDR1 is LNHDA and CDR2 is SQIVND (reference sequence). Unmatched junction bases numbered 8, after V lost 6 bases and J lost 4 bases. The CDR3 loop spans 14 amino acids. The CDR3 region is CASSGTGGPYEQYF. The CDR3 nucleotides are TGTGCCAGTAGCGGGACAGGAGGTCCTTACGAGCAGTACTTC.

This rearrangement joins TRBV7-2 to TRBJ1-2, with a tentative D call TRBD1 (5 bases). V shed 1 base and J shed 7 bases, with 13 bases lying between them. CDR3 length equals 14 residues. Germline CDR1 and CDR2: SGHTA and FQGNSA. This CDR3 is CASSLVGAYSGYTF. The CDR3 coding sequence is TGTGCCAGCAGCTTAGTAGGGGCGTACTCTGGCTACACCTTC.

The chain has TRBV5-8 and TRBJ2-7; TRBD2 matches at 9 bases. The V segment lost 1 base and the J segment 4 bases; nucleotides outside the gene matches: 9. This CDR3 is built from 16 residues. Germline V gives CDR1 SGHTS, CDR2 YDEGEE. CDR3 loop: CASSLTRLADPYEQYF. The DNA for the CDR3 is TGTGCCAGCAGCTTGACCCGACTAGCGGACCCTTACGAGCAGTACTTC.

Notes on this clone: A junction end diverges from the germline sequence, so it may reflect a read error. The rearrangement uses TRBV6-2 or TRBV6-3 and TRBJ2-1, with TRBD2 identical over 8 bases. The CDR3 sequence is 17 residues long. Germline CDR1 is MNHEY and CDR2 is SVGEGT. The CDR3 sequence is CVSSYGAGGDSYNEQFF. In nucleotides, the CDR3 is TGTGTCAGCAGTTACGGGGCGGGAGGTGACTCCTACAATGAGCAGTTCTTC.

The genes are TRBV3-1 (or the pseudogene TRBV3-2) and TRBJ2-1, with 8 positions matching TRBD2. This CDR3 is built from 15 residues. Trimming at V came to 1 base and at J to 4 bases, leaving 3 bases not matched to a gene. Looked up from germline, CDR1 is LGHDT and CDR2 is YNNKEL (reference sequence). For the CDR3, the DNA is TGTGCCAGCAGCCAAGCACTAGCGGTTTACAATGAGCAGTTCTTC. It codes for CASSQALAVYNEQFF.

The count of this clone is one. The chain couples TRBV6-4 to TRBJ1-4, with D possibly TRBD1 on 6 matching bases. V was clipped by 4 bases and J by 8 bases, with 17 bases between them. Germline-derived CDR1 and CDR2 are MRHNA and SNTAGT. The CDR3 totals 15 residues. The CDR3, as DNA: TGTGCCAGCAGTGCCGATACAGGGAGTGGAGAAAAACTGTTTTTT. This translates into CASSADTGSGEKLFF.